One and the same sample provided the 7 T cell receptor beta chains below, sequenced in a study of low-dose radiotherapy and immunotherapy resistance in tumors. Time point here: after trial treatment. Treatment here: LDRT plus nivolumab, ipilimumab, low-dose cyclophosphamide and aspirin (RACIN trial). Alpha- and beta-chain coverage of first-strand cDNA came from TRAV- and TRBV-specific primers. Amplification, which lasted approximately 19 PCR cycles, used a constant-region primer and V-primer adapter to amplify TCRs. In TCRdb, the reads were re-called with MiXCR into one record per CDR3 protein. This sample has approximately 91,000 distinct CDR3 sequences, with more than 20% found just once. The starting material was PBMCs, obtained after low-dose radiotherapy plus immunotherapy. These receptor sequences come from a female donor with ovarian cancer.

This clonotype was detected many times. The gene calls are TRBV6-2 or TRBV6-3 and TRBJ2-2; the match to TRBD2 covers 12 bases. The germline CDR1 and CDR2 sequences are MNHEY and SVGEGT. The CDR3 spans 15 residues. V trimming: 5 bases; J trimming: 4 bases; junction bases outside the gene matches: 2. Here the CDR3 reads CASSLAGGVTGELFF. In nucleotides, the CDR3 is TGTGCCAGCAGTCTAGCGGGAGGGGTCACCGGGGAGCTGTTTTTT.

This clonotype was seen at least ten times. The genes are TRBV7-3 and TRBJ1-4; D is undetermined. The germline V and J ends were trimmed by 2 bases and 1 base, with 8 bases remaining between them. The CDR3 contains 15 residues. The germline gives CDR1 SGHTA, CDR2 FQGTGA. CDR3 in DNA: TGTGCCAGCAGCTTAGGAGTCTTAACTAATGAAAAACTGTTTTTT. Translation: CASSLGVLTNEKLFF.

This clonotype was seen repeatedly, ten times or more. The chain recombines TRBV6-2 or TRBV6-3 with TRBJ1-2; 7 bases agree with TRBD1. Trimming cost V 4 bases and J 5 bases; bases outside gene matches: 7. Germline CDR1 and CDR2: MNHEY and SVGEGT. The CDR3 contains 14 residues. The chain's CDR3 is CASSLGQWLYGYTF. CDR3 coding DNA: TGTGCCAGCAGTTTGGGACAGTGGTTATATGGCTACACCTTC.

This clonotype was counted many times. This chain links TRBV28 with TRBJ1-1, with TRBD1 as a possible D gene (5 bases). V was trimmed by 3 bases and J by 4 bases, leaving 12 bases between them. This CDR3 is built from 14 residues. The germline gives CDR1 MDHEN, CDR2 SYDVKM. In nucleotides, the CDR3 is TGTGCCAGCAGTTTTAAGTGGGGCGGCACTGAAGCTTTCTTT. It yields the protein CASSFKWGGTEAFF.

This clonotype was seen at least ten times. The chain couples TRBV15 to TRBJ1-5, with D possibly being TRBD1 (5 bases). The germline V gene encodes CDR1 LNHNV and CDR2 YYDKDF (reference sequence). This CDR3 has 14 residues. Trimming removed 2 bases from V and 6 bases from J, with 11 bases in between. The chain's CDR3 is CATSRNPGSQPQHF. CDR3 nucleotides: TGTGCCACCAGCAGAAATCCAGGGTCTCAGCCCCAGCATTTT.

This clonotype was recorded at least ten times. This chain uses TRBV29-1 with TRBJ2-3; 11 bases fit TRBD2. CDR3 size: 14 residues. Unmatched junction bases numbered 3, after V lost 4 bases and J lost 3 bases. Germline V gene lookup returns CDR1 SQVTM and CDR2 ANQGSEA. The CDR3 nucleotides are TGCAGCGTTGTTACTAGCGGGGGAACAGATACGCAGTATTTT. Its translation is CSVVTSGGTDTQYF.

About this clonotype itself: This may be a read error: a much more frequent sequence differs by one nucleotide. The rearrangement links TRBV7-2 to TRBJ2-7; no reliable D call. There are 15 residues in the CDR3. V lost 1 base and J lost 7, with 17 bases in between. Germline V gene data show CDR1 as SGHTA and CDR2 as FQGNSA. Here the CDR3 DNA reads TGTGCCAGCAGCTTAGTGGCATCTCCGAACAATGAGCAGTACTTC. As protein: CASSLVASPNNEQYF. The full variable domain, in which reference TRBV7-2 and TRBJ2-7 provide the parts outside the CDR3, is GAGVSQSPSNKVTEKGKDVELRCDPISGHTALYWYRQSLGQGLEFLIYFQGNSAPDKSGLPSDRFSAERTGGSVSTLTIQRTQQEDSAVYLCASSLVASPNNEQYFGPGTRLTVT.